This is a list of T cell receptor beta chains from one sample in a study of control samples from healthy donors and cancer patients. Assay: immunoSEQ multiplex PCR; the TCRdb copy retains only in-frame clones and omits some. The sample shows more than 100,000 clones, approximately 90% of them seen only once. The sample taken for sequencing was blood. The source is a man younger than 35 in good health. The CDR3 runs from the conserved cysteine through the conserved F or W. Rows may omit the clone size; those that give it use once, few, many or a size class.

.,TRBV2,TRBJ1-2,CASSVDYGYTF
.,TRBV5-6,TRBJ1-2,CASSFSGTDGYTF
.,TRBV2,TRBJ2-7,CASSSHSGIYEQYF
.,TRBV15,TRBJ1-3,CATSKATVSSGNTIYF
.,TRBV19,TRBJ1-2,CASSIESHGYTF
.,TRBV14,TRBJ1-1,CASSPRVLYTEAFF
.,TRBV3-1/TRBV3-2,TRBJ1-1,CASSPTRQGNTEAFF
few,TRBV19,TRBJ1-5,CASSINWGSNQPQHF
once,TRBV7-9,TRBJ2-7,CASSTLTAYEQYF
once,TRBV4-1,TRBJ2-1,CASSPRTSGSGEQFF
.,TRBV7-2,TRBJ2-7,CASRRPGQGFFSYEQYF
few,TRBV7-9,TRBJ1-4,CASSSTAGWNEKLFF
once,TRBV6-5,TRBJ2-7,CASSFGYEQYF
.,TRBV6-6,TRBJ1-4,CASNQGKEKLFF
once,TRBV12-3/TRBV12-4,TRBJ1-1,CASSLVEQFEAFF
.,TRBV6-6,TRBJ1-5,CASSYMTGGSNQPQHF
.,TRBV4-2,TRBJ1-5,CASSQETDQPQHF